This note documents a single TCR beta chain sequence. No antigen is known for it. From a lookup of the germline V gene (reference sequence), CDR1 and CDR2 are DFQATT and SNEGSKA. From the cysteine up to the phenylalanine, the CDR3 has a length of 14 residues. A DNA sequence was not provided. TCRdb shows the sequencer as Illumina HiSeq 2000. 5'RACE template switching, by which a universal primer site and unique molecular identifiers were added, was used to make TCR beta cDNA libraries. cDNA synthesis was primed from the TCR beta constant segment and was followed by two successive PCR amplification steps. The original pipeline was this. MIGEC was used to demultiplex reads and group the reads by UMI, and MiTCR was used to assemble and quantify clonotypes. Only TCR cDNA sequences supported by at least two reads were kept to exclude erroneous sequences. Downstream repertoire analysis used the tcR package, and clonotypes were matched across fractions by CDR3 nucleotide sequence plus V segment. VDJmatch was used to annotate antigen specificity against VDJdb, with one amino acid substitution allowed in CDR3. Reprocessed by TCRdb, the reads give a single entry per CDR3 protein sequence, without DNA. V and J calls and clone size were set by TCRdb, not the authors. The sample table gives 350,000 to 400,000 distinct CDR3 sequences. The biggest ten clones account for around a tenth of the sample.

HCMV-specific IgG was detected in serum with a commercial ELISA kit to determine HCMV serostatus. Ficoll density gradient centrifugation was used to isolate peripheral blood mononuclear cells from blood. This sample was included in a study of T cells expressing NK-cell markers (dated by TCRdb to 2020 to 2021). About the investigation overall: Three sorted T-cell subsets (CD3+CD56+NKG2C+, CD3+CD56+NKG2C- and CD3+CD56-NKG2C+) from seven to nine donors had their TCR beta-chain repertoires profiled. Of the eight sequenced donors, seven were found to be HCMV-seropositive and one was found to be HCMV-seronegative. The eight sequenced donors were randomly selected healthy volunteers, three men and five women. The libraries were sequenced on Illumina HiSeq 2000/2500, MiSeq or NextSeq, producing 2 x 150 bp reads.

General conclusions and limits of the study: In roughly six donors, the dominant CD3+CD56+NKG2C+ clonotypes ranked among the top 10 CD8+ clonotypes, making up roughly 1.0-8% of CD8+ T cells. Those dominant clonotypes were again the most abundant among CD3+CD56-NKG2C+ cells in several donors, at roughly 25-65%. Whether the expanded NKG2C-expressing T cell clones were specific for HCMV antigens remained unclear.

The chain is assembled from TRBV20-1 and TRBJ2-7; the D gene TCRdb calls, TRBD1, cannot be checked with no DNA. This sequence originates from a woman aged 45-65 years in good health. Donor details come from another sample of the same person, matched by shared clones. The sequenced material came from blood T cells: a sorted CD56 or NKG2C T cell subset, CD4+ or CD8+ T cells, or bulk PBMC T cells (not recorded which). The CDR3 region: CSAWPLGWSYEQYF.